Included here is one T cell receptor (beta chain) sequence, with context. The CDR3 runs 17 residues. Trimming cost V 5 bases and J 6 bases, with 25 bases left between them. Germline CDR1 SGHTA, CDR2 FQGTGA. This entry is derived from a study of control samples from healthy donors and cancer patients. Sequencing used immunoSEQ multiplex PCR; TCRdb keeps in-frame clones, though not all of them. This sample has some 150,000 clones, with approximately 94% found just once. Material: blood. The J gene is TRBJ1-2, the V gene TRBV7-3, with D unclear. The TCR originated in a man aged 35 to 55 in good health. This CDR3 is CASSPVVMSGSDNGYTF. Written as DNA, the CDR3 is TGTGCCAGCAGCCCGGTTGTTATGTCGGGGTCAGACAATGGCTACACCTTC. Full variable domain (outside the CDR3, taken from reference TRBV7-3 and TRBJ1-2): GAGVSQTPSNKVTEKGKYVELRCDPISGHTALYWYRQSLGQGPEFLIYFQGTGAADDSGLPNDRFFAVRPEGSVSTLKIQRTERGDSAVYLCASSPVVMSGSDNGYTFGSGTRLTVV.